Below are 18 T cell receptor beta chains sequenced from a single sample in a study of shared clonotypes between healthy human individuals. Profiling relied on immunoSEQ multiplex PCR, and the TCRdb table lists in-frame clones only, not all of them. Of approximately 2.5 million clones listed, over 85% are singletons. Sequencing was carried out using naive CD4+ T cells from PBMCs. Described subset: CD45RA+ positively selected. Source of these receptors: a man aged 18 to 29 in good health. Some clones in this sample may be carry-over from other donors' samples.

J is TRBJ2-4 and V is TRBV19; 8 bases are a match to TRBD1. Losses at the gene ends were 5 bases for V and 0 bases for J; bases not matched to a gene: 18. The CDR3 length is 20 residues. Germline CDR1 is LNHDA and CDR2 is SQIVND (reference sequence). The CDR3 bases are TGTGCCAGTAGTTCAGGACAGGGACGTACCCACCGAATAGCCAAAAACATTCAGTACTTC. Translated, it gives CASSSGQGRTHRIAKNIQYF.

This clone was found a few times. V gene TRBV2 combines with J gene TRBJ1-3; no clear D gene. Germline V gene data show CDR1 as SNHLY and CDR2 as FYNNEI. The CDR3 is made up of 12 amino acids. With 6 bases removed from V and 0 bases from J, the gap between germline ends came to 3 bases. The CDR3 DNA reads as TGTGCCAGCAGGGACTCTGGAAACACCATATATTTT. This gives the protein CASRDSGNTIYF.

The genes are TRBV28 and TRBJ2-7; possible D gene TRBD1, 5 bases. The V and J ends lost 7 bases and 1 base respectively, with 5 bases between them. Germline V gives CDR1 MDHEN, CDR2 SYDVKM. The CDR3 length is 11 residues. The CDR3 sequence is CASKGSYEQYF. Here the CDR3 DNA reads TGTGCCAGCAAGGGGTCCTACGAGCAGTACTTC.

The rearrangement joins TRBV25-1 to TRBJ1-1, with 8 bases identical to TRBD1. The CDR3 runs to 15 residues. Germline loops: CDR1 MGHDK, CDR2 SYGVNS. J was trimmed by 5 bases and V by 6 bases; bases with no gene match: 11. The CDR3 here is CASRTYRGKGTEAFF. The CDR3 DNA is TGTGCCAGCAGAACCTACAGGGGGAAAGGGACTGAAGCTTTCTTT.

This chain connects TRBV10-3 to TRBJ2-7; 9 nucleotides line up with TRBD1. The CDR3 extends over 17 amino acids. Germline V gene lookup returns CDR1 ENHRY and CDR2 SYGVKD. V trimming: 4 bases; J trimming: 3 bases; junction bases outside the gene matches: 13. The CDR3 loop is CAISAPPGTGYLYEQYF. As DNA, the CDR3 is TGTGCCATCAGTGCACCCCCCGGGACAGGGTACCTCTACGAGCAGTACTTC.

V and J are TRBV6-5 and TRBJ2-7; D possibly corresponds to TRBD1 (5 bases). The CDR3 length is 15 residues. Germline loops: CDR1 MNHEY, CDR2 SVGAGI. Trimming pared 0 bases from V and 5 bases from J, leaving 14 bases between. CDR3 nucleotide sequence: TGTGCCAGCAGTTACTCCCCCACGGTCAGGGACGAGCAGTACTTC. It translates to CASSYSPTVRDEQYF.

The V and J genes are TRBV4-1 and TRBJ2-7; perhaps TRBD1 as D (5 bases). The ends were cut back, 1 base at V and 2 bases at J, with 12 bases in the middle. This CDR3 spans 15 amino acids. Per germline, CDR1 MGHRA and CDR2 YSYEKL. The CDR3 DNA sequence: TGCGCCAGCAGCCAAGTTACAGGCAGCCCCTACGAGCAGTACTTC. Translating gives CASSQVTGSPYEQYF.

The chain uses TRBV10-3 and TRBJ2-1, with D perhaps given as TRBD1 or TRBD2 (6 bases each). CDR1 ENHRY and CDR2 SYGVKD come from the germline V gene. V lost 3 bases and J 4 bases, leaving 7 bases between the germline ends. This CDR3 has 13 amino acids. CDR3 DNA: TGTGCCATCAGTGAAGGGGGGTACAATGAGCAGTTCTTC. This codes for CAISEGGYNEQFF.

Regarding this clone: Other DNA sequences in the same sample also yield this CDR3. The V and J genes are TRBV5-1 and TRBJ2-7, with 10 nucleotides matching TRBD2. This CDR3 region has 15 residues. Germline V gene lookup returns CDR1 SGHRS and CDR2 YFSETQ. J was trimmed by 2 bases and V by 0 bases; bases with no gene match: 2. CDR3 loop: CASSLGAGGPYEQYF. In nucleotides, the CDR3 is TGCGCCAGCAGCTTGGGAGCGGGAGGGCCCTACGAGCAGTACTTC.

Points on this clone: Other DNA sequences in the sample encode the same CDR3. The rearrangement uses TRBV18 and TRBJ2-7; 8 bases fit TRBD1. This CDR3 is 14 amino acids long. V gave up 3 bases and J gave up 0 bases; unmatched junction bases: 1. Germline CDR1 reads KGHSH; CDR2 reads LQKENI. CDR3 amino acids: CASSPGTGSYEQYF. The DNA of the CDR3 is TGTGCCAGCTCACCCGGGACAGGCTCCTACGAGCAGTACTTC.

In the case of this clone: Other DNA sequences in this specimen translate into the identical CDR3. The V and J genes are TRBV5-1 and TRBJ2-5, with D possibly matching TRBD1 (5 bases). V lost 0 bases and J 5 bases, leaving 11 bases between the germline ends. Germline CDR1 is SGHRS and CDR2 is YFSETQ. The CDR3 runs 14 residues. DNA for the CDR3: TGCGCCAGCAGCTTGGTTGGGGCGGAGGAGACCCAGTACTTC. Its protein is CASSLVGAEETQYF.

V and J are TRBV2 and TRBJ2-1; D call uncertain. CDR1 SNHLY and CDR2 FYNNEI come from the germline V gene. The length of the CDR3 is 14 residues. V lost 4 bases to trimming and J lost 5 bases, with 12 bases between them. The CDR3 spells CASSGVETDNEQFF. CDR3 DNA: TGTGCCAGCAGTGGGGTGGAAACCGACAATGAGCAGTTCTTC.

Comment on this clone: Within the sample, other DNA sequences also encode this same CDR3. The chain couples TRBV9 to TRBJ1-5; D remains ambiguous. Germline V gene data show CDR1 as SGDLS and CDR2 as YYNGEE. The CDR3 is 14 amino acids. Trimming shortened V by 0 bases and J by 3 bases, and 7 bases separated the two germline ends. The CDR3 loop reads CASSVGPSNQPQHF. The CDR3, as DNA: TGTGCCAGCAGCGTAGGGCCTTCCAATCAGCCCCAGCATTTT.

This clone was seen only once. The chain has TRBV28 and TRBJ2-3; 7 bases are shared with TRBD1. J lost 1 base, V lost 6 bases, and 10 bases had no gene match. CDR1 and CDR2 from the germline V gene are MDHEN and SYDVKM. This CDR3 region has 16 residues. The CDR3 bases are TGTGCCAGCAGACCCCCCGGGACAGAACGCACAGATACGCAGTATTTT. It encodes CASRPPGTERTDTQYF.

The CDR3: CASSGPQGQGADTQYF. CDR3 in DNA: TGTGCCAGCAGTGGTCCACAGGGACAGGGGGCAGATACGCAGTATTTT. The V gene is TRBV25-1, the J gene TRBJ2-3; the match to TRBD1 covers 11 bases. V was pared by 4 bases and J by 4 bases, with 7 bases of the junction left unmatched. Per the germline V gene, CDR1 is MGHDK and CDR2 is SYGVNS. The CDR3 is made up of 16 amino acids.

The rearrangement joins TRBV5-4 to TRBJ1-1; the match to TRBD1 covers 8 bases. Germline trimming cut 2 bases from V and 1 base from J; bases unmatched to any gene: 10. Germline CDR1 reads SGHNT; CDR2 reads YYREEE (reference sequence). The CDR3 is 17 residues long. DNA of the CDR3: TGTGCCAGCAGCTTCTGGCCGGGACAGGACGCGAACACTGAAGCTTTCTTT. This sequence encodes CASSFWPGQDANTEAFF.

This rearrangement joins TRBV28 to TRBJ1-6; D unclear. Germline CDR1 is MDHEN and CDR2 is SYDVKM. Between the trimmed V and J ends, which lost 3 bases and 9 bases, there was a span of 6 bases. CDR3 size: 12 residues. This CDR3 reads CASSFSVSPLHF. The CDR3 region has the DNA TGTGCCAGCAGTTTTAGTGTTTCACCCCTCCACTTT.

This CDR3 reads CASSPSGTSGFGELFF. The CDR3, as DNA: TGTGCCAGCTCACCCTCCGGGACTAGCGGGTTCGGGGAGCTGTTTTTT. The chain joins TRBV18 to TRBJ2-2, with TRBD2 identical over 12 bases. The CDR3 is 16 amino acids. The V gene's germline CDR1 is KGHSH and CDR2 LQKENI. V shed 3 bases, J shed 7 bases, and the junction held 6 bases outside the gene matches.